The T cell receptor beta chain under discussion was sequenced for a study of T cells in Graves' hyperthyroidism and ophthalmopathy. Findings of the study overall: Ophthalmopathy got predicted by the model a median 6.5 months before its onset.

Details on this clonotype: Its antigen is as yet unknown.

Amplification of TCR beta CDR3 regions used RNA as the template. The HTBI set primed first-round TCR CDR3 RT-PCR. TCRdb passed the multiplex PCR reads through MiXCR, listing each CDR3 protein once. Of hundreds of thousands of distinct CDR3 sequences in the sample, roughly 25% were seen once. Deletions cut 6 bases from V and 7 bases from J, with 10 bases between. Per germline, CDR1 MDHEN and CDR2 SYDVKM. The length of the CDR3 is 12 residues. The study enrolled patients aged 18 to 65 with newly diagnosed hyperthyroidism of under 2 months' duration. Exclusion of patients followed from uncontrolled infection, other autoimmune disease, pregnancy or lactation. From approximately 9.5 ml of fresh peripheral blood, PBMCs were isolated.

Sequencing was done on a sample of blood. This clonotype was sampled from a man aged 45 to 65 with Graves' hyperthyroidism. This chain joins TRBV28 and TRBJ1-5, with no clear D. CDR3 bases: TGTGCCAGCAGGAGAGGAGAACAGCCCCAGCATTTT. Translated, it gives CASRRGEQPQHF.